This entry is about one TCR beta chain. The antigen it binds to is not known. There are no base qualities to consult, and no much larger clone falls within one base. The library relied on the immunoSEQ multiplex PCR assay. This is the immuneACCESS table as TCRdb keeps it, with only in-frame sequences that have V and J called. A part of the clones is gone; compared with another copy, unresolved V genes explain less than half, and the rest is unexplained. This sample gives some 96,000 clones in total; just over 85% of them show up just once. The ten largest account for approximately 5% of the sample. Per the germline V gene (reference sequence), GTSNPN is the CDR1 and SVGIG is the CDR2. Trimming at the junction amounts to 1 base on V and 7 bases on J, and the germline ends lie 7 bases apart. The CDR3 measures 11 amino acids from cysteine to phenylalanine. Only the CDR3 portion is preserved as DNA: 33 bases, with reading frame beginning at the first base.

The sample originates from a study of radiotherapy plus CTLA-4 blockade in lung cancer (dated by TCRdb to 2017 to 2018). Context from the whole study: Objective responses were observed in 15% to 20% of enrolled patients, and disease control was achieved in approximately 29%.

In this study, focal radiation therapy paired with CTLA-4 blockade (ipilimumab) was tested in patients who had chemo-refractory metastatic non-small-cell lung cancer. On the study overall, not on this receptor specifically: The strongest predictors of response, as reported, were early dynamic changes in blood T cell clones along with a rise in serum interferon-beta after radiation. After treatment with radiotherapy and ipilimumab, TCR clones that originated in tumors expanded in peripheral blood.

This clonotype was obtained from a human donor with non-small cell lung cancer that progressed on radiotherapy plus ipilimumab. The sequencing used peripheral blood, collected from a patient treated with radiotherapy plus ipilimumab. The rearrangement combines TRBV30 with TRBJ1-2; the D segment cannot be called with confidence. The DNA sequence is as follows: TGTGCCTGGAGTGGAGGGCCTGGCTACACCTTC. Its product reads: CAWSGGPGYTF.